A selection of T cell receptor beta chains follows, all from one sample in a study of blood T cell repertoires in COVID-19. Profiling relied on immunoSEQ multiplex PCR, and the TCRdb table lists in-frame clones only, not all of them. In the table there are over 150,000 clones, around nine tenths of which are singletons. Sequencing input: peripheral blood. The receptor set was obtained from a man aged 50 or older with COVID-19, enrolled during active disease. CDR3s include the opening cysteine and the closing phenylalanine or tryptophan. A D gene is named only where the DNA matches it firmly.

j_gene,d_gene,v_gene,CDR3aa
TRBJ2-1,NA,TRBV20-1,CSASQLDGQFF
TRBJ2-7,TRBD1,TRBV30,CAWSVARGTGHRYEQYF
TRBJ1-3,NA,TRBV5-1,CASSWGLTGNTIYF
TRBJ2-1,NA,TRBV7-9,CASSPVNPFNEQFF
TRBJ1-4,TRBD1,TRBV6-6,CASTTRQGGNEKLFF
TRBJ2-1,NA,TRBV28,CASSLAGRNEQFF
TRBJ2-1,TRBD2,TRBV11-2,CASSPAYSGRAEEQFF
TRBJ2-7,NA,TRBV28,CASIQSGTYEQYF
TRBJ1-4,NA,TRBV28,CASSSPGGRGEKLFF
TRBJ2-1,TRBD1,TRBV19,CASSKRDRVDNEQFF
TRBJ2-7,TRBD1,TRBV28,CASSGQVTYEQYF
TRBJ2-7,NA,TRBV18,CASSITGSYEQYF
TRBJ1-1,NA,TRBV6-2/TRBV6-3,CASSLQGGTEAFF
TRBJ1-1,TRBD1,TRBV9,CASSLGTGILNTEAFF
TRBJ2-1,NA,TRBV6-1,CASRRDSDSYNEQFF
TRBJ1-6,NA,TRBV4-2,CASSPPGGIRNSPLHF
TRBJ1-6,NA,TRBV28,CASSSPSYNSPLHF
TRBJ1-4,TRBD1,TRBV2,CASSTRTGGNEKLFF
TRBJ1-1,NA,TRBV5-1,CASSNSILNTEAFF
TRBJ2-7,NA,TRBV5-8,CASSLGLDVREQYF
TRBJ1-1,NA,TRBV29-1,CSVLTGRTEAFF
TRBJ2-3,TRBD2,TRBV3-1/TRBV3-2,CASSPTAPSGRSTDTQYF
TRBJ1-2,NA,TRBV28,CASSFLDYGYTF
TRBJ1-2,NA,TRBV18,CASSPRGGAYGYTF
TRBJ1-2,NA,TRBV6-2/TRBV6-3,CASSSGSEYGYTF
TRBJ2-1,NA,TRBV6-5,CASSYSKGDEQFF
TRBJ2-1,TRBD1,TRBV19,CASSLGQDHEQFF
TRBJ2-3,TRBD2,TRBV2,CASSEGGRGPDTQYF
TRBJ2-2,NA,TRBV6-5,CASSPTTGELFF
TRBJ2-7,NA,TRBV29-1,CSGITGAEQYF
TRBJ1-5,NA,TRBV10-3,CATEDSLGNQPQHF
TRBJ1-4,TRBD1,TRBV7-3,CASSSTGGTNEKLFF
TRBJ2-2,TRBD2,TRBV7-6,CASSQTGTSGGAPNTGELFF
TRBJ2-1,NA,TRBV6-5,CASSKDSSYNEQFF
TRBJ1-6,NA,TRBV10-3,CAISESILGPAMLHNSPLHF
TRBJ2-5,TRBD1,TRBV19,CASGTGARETQYF
TRBJ2-3,NA,TRBV12-3/TRBV12-4,CAAGKARYTQYF
TRBJ2-5,TRBD2,TRBV7-9,CASSSIAGRPLPYF
TRBJ2-4,TRBD2,TRBV5-1,CASSLAGGENIQYF
TRBJ1-2,TRBD1,TRBV9,CASRTGLEGYTF
TRBJ2-5,NA,TRBV30,CAWALNKETQYF
TRBJ2-6,TRBD1,TRBV10-3,CAILGQGRLSGANVLTF
TRBJ2-1,NA,TRBV7-2,CASSSTGTRGGEQFF
TRBJ1-1,TRBD1,TRBV2,CASSTQGTIGTEAFF